Each of the 21 T cell receptor beta chains below was sequenced from the same sample in a study of blood T cell repertoires in COVID-19. TCRdb's table, derived via immunoSEQ multiplex PCR, lists solely in-frame clones and lacks some. This sample has 400,000 to 500,000 clones; nearly 90% occur once, and the top ten carry roughly 1.4%. Sequencing was carried out using PBMCs or T cells enriched from blood (not recorded which). Receptors originate from a woman aged 18-35 years who had been exposed to COVID-19.

The chain recombines TRBV5-6 with TRBJ1-6; D gene uncertain. The germline CDR1 and CDR2 sequences are SGHDT and YYEEEE. The V gene lost 4 bases and the J gene lost 8 bases, with 7 bases spanning the gap. This CDR3 is built from 12 residues. CDR3 in amino acids: CASSPGYSPLHF. The CDR3, as DNA: TGTGCCAGCAGCCCGGGATATTCACCCCTCCACTTT.

The chain recombines TRBV12-5 with TRBJ2-3; 9 nucleotides match TRBD2. The CDR3 sequence is 16 residues long. Germline trimming cut 3 bases from V and 4 bases from J; bases unmatched to any gene: 8. The germline V gene has CDR1 LGHNT and CDR2 FRNRAP. As DNA, the CDR3 is TGTGCTAGTGGTTTCGTAGCGGGAGAATGGGCAGATACGCAGTATTTT. It encodes CASGFVAGEWADTQYF.

V usage is TRBV28 and J usage is TRBJ1-1, with D possibly matching TRBD1 (6 bases). The CDR3 runs to 13 residues. V shed 7 bases and J shed 3 bases, with 12 bases lying between them. Germline V CDR1 and CDR2: MDHEN, SYDVKM. CDR3 DNA: TGTGCCAGCATCGGGGGGCGTGACACTGAAGCTTTCTTT. This codes for CASIGGRDTEAFF.

This chain links TRBV10-3 with TRBJ1-1, with TRBD1 matching 10 bases. The V segment lost 10 bases and the J segment 3 bases; nucleotides outside the gene matches: 11. Germline values: CDR1 ENHRY, CDR2 SYGVKD. The CDR3 loop spans 15 amino acids. The CDR3 spells CATKRQGAADTEAFF. The CDR3 nucleotides read TGTGCCACCAAACGACAGGGGGCGGCCGACACTGAAGCTTTCTTT.

This clone was seen only once. The chain couples TRBV27 to TRBJ1-1; D unclear. This CDR3 is built from 14 residues. Trimming left V 0 bases short and J 6 bases short, with 11 bases between. Germline values: CDR1 MNHEY, CDR2 SMNVEV (reference sequence). The CDR3 sequence: CASSLSRVYAEAFF. The CDR3 DNA reads TGTGCCAGCAGTTTATCCCGGGTGTACGCTGAAGCTTTCTTT.

The chain links TRBV28 to TRBJ2-7; 8 nucleotides match TRBD1. There are 18 residues in the CDR3. CDR1 and CDR2 from the germline V gene are MDHEN and SYDVKM. J gave up 6 bases and V 6 bases, and 22 bases lay outside the gene matches. This chain's CDR3 is CASRRPTGQAKRWGEQYF. The CDR3 nucleotides read TGTGCCAGCAGACGCCCTACGGGACAGGCAAAACGGTGGGGCGAGCAGTACTTC.

The CDR3 protein is CASRGPAGNTIYF. The CDR3 DNA is TGTGCCAGCAGGGGGCCGGCTGGAAACACCATATATTTT. The chain uses TRBV9 and TRBJ1-3; the D gene is possibly TRBD1 (5 bases). V lost 5 bases and J 2 bases, leaving 8 bases between the germline ends. This CDR3 is 13 amino acids long. The germline gives CDR1 SGDLS, CDR2 YYNGEE.

This clone was seen a handful of times. V is TRBV4-1 and J is TRBJ2-1; maybe TRBD2 (7 bases). V was trimmed by 0 bases and J by 4 bases, leaving 16 bases between them. The V gene's germline CDR1 is MGHRA and CDR2 YSYEKL. CDR3 size: 17 residues. The CDR3 loop is CASSQDWGGESYNEQFF. The CDR3 region has the DNA TGCGCCAGCAGCCAAGACTGGGGGGGCGAATCGTACAATGAGCAGTTCTTC.

This chain connects TRBV28 to TRBJ2-3; tentative D call: TRBD2 (5 bases). CDR1 and CDR2 (germline): MDHEN, SYDVKM. Trimming took off 3 bases at V and 1 base at J, with 11 bases between the two ends. This CDR3 is built from 15 residues. The CDR3 nucleotides are TGTGCCAGCAGTTTGGGCGGGTCTGGCACAGATACGCAGTATTTT. Amino acid sequence: CASSLGGSGTDTQYF.

The rearrangement links TRBV11-2 to TRBJ2-3, with 7 bases lining up with TRBD1. The CDR3 consists of 14 residues. Looked up from germline, CDR1 is SGHAT and CDR2 is FQNNGV. Unmatched junction bases numbered 2, after V lost 1 base and J lost 4 bases. The CDR3 nucleotides read TGTGCCAGCAGCTTAGGGCAGGGGGCAGATACGCAGTATTTT. It is translated as CASSLGQGADTQYF.

This clone has a single count. The rearrangement joins TRBV7-9 to TRBJ1-4; a weak D match, TRBD1 (5 bases). Trimming shortened V by 4 bases and J by 8 bases, and 17 bases separated the two germline ends. The germline V gene has CDR1 SEHNR and CDR2 FQNEAQ (reference sequence). This CDR3 spans 15 amino acids. The CDR3 region is CASSYARVTQEKLFF. The CDR3, as DNA: TGTGCCAGCAGCTACGCCAGGGTTACGCAGGAAAAACTGTTTTTT.

The gene calls are TRBV5-5 and TRBJ1-1, with a tentative D call TRBD1 (5 bases). Trimming stripped 2 bases from V and 2 bases from J, with 10 bases between. CDR3 length: 14 amino acids. Germline assignment: CDR1 SGHKS and CDR2 YYEKEE (reference sequence). The CDR3 here is CASSLGVTNTEAFF. The CDR3 region has the DNA TGTGCCAGCAGCTTAGGGGTGACAAACACTGAAGCTTTCTTT.

The chain employs TRBV2 and TRBJ2-5, with 9 bases lining up with TRBD2. The ends lost 7 bases at V and 4 bases at J; junction bases unmatched: 7. The CDR3 is 14 residues long. Germline-derived CDR1 and CDR2 are SNHLY and FYNNEI. This CDR3 reads CASTRTSDAETQYF. DNA of the CDR3: TGTGCCAGCACCAGGACTAGCGATGCAGAGACCCAGTACTTC.

This chain joins TRBV18 and TRBJ2-1; TRBD1 agrees at 9 bases. CDR3 length: 15 amino acids. The ends lost 3 bases at V and 6 bases at J; junction bases unmatched: 6. The V gene's germline CDR1 is KGHSH and CDR2 LQKENI. The CDR3 reads CASSPGQGVGNEQFF. CDR3 nucleotides: TGTGCCAGCTCACCGGGACAGGGAGTGGGCAATGAGCAGTTCTTC.

This clone was seen just once. The V gene is TRBV11-2, the J gene TRBJ2-4, with D perhaps TRBD2 (5 bases). CDR3 length: 14 residues. Between the trimmed V and J ends, which lost 5 bases and 7 bases, there was a span of 15 bases. CDR1 SGHAT and CDR2 FQNNGV come from the germline V gene. The CDR3 DNA reads TGTGCCAGCAGCCCCGGGGTTTCGGGGAACATTCAGTACTTC. It yields the protein CASSPGVSGNIQYF.

The chain is built from TRBV5-1 and TRBJ1-2; D remains unclear. The V end lost 0 bases, the J end lost 3 bases, and 12 bases lay between the germline ends. Germline CDR1 is SGHRS and CDR2 is YFSETQ. The CDR3 loop spans 15 amino acids. The CDR3 DNA follows: TGCGCCAGCAGCTTGGCGCAGGAAGCTTACTATGGCTACACCTTC. This translates into CASSLAQEAYYGYTF.

The V call is TRBV6-1, the J call TRBJ2-2; no definite D call. Trimming stripped 2 bases from V and 1 base from J, with 8 bases between. Germline CDR1 MNHNS, CDR2 SASEGT. This CDR3 region has 15 residues. This CDR3 reads CASSEIRGNTGELFF. As DNA, the CDR3 is TGTGCCAGCAGTGAAATAAGAGGGAACACCGGGGAGCTGTTTTTT.

V gene TRBV7-9 combines with J gene TRBJ1-1, with D maybe TRBD1 (6 bases). The germline gives CDR1 SEHNR, CDR2 FQNEAQ (reference sequence). This CDR3 comprises 15 residues. The ends were cut back, 5 bases at V and 0 bases at J, with 13 bases in the middle. The CDR3 reads CASSPWDKMNTEAFF. The DNA of the CDR3 is TGTGCCAGCAGCCCATGGGACAAGATGAACACTGAAGCTTTCTTT. Together with reference TRBV7-9 and TRBJ1-1, the CDR3 gives the full variable domain: DTGVSQNPRHKITKRGQNVTFRCDPISEHNRLYWYRQTLGQGPEFLTYFQNEAQLEKSRLLSDRFSAERPKGSFSTLEIQRTEQGDSAMYLCASSPWDKMNTEAFFGQGTRLTVV.

This rearrangement joins TRBV6-5 to TRBJ2-2, with D unresolved. Trimming pared 5 bases from V and 2 bases from J, leaving 6 bases between. CDR1 and CDR2 from the germline V gene are MNHEY and SVGAGI. The CDR3 totals 13 residues. CDR3 sequence: CASSLSNTGELFF. CDR3 sequence (DNA): TGTGCCAGCAGTCTTAGCAACACCGGGGAGCTGTTTTTT.

The J gene is TRBJ2-5, the V gene TRBV15; maybe TRBD1 (5 bases). Germline values: CDR1 LNHNV, CDR2 YYDKDF (reference sequence). The CDR3 has 14 amino acids. V was trimmed by 5 bases and J by 2 bases, leaving 12 bases between them. CDR3 residues: CATSLPGSQETQYF. The CDR3 nucleotides are TGTGCCACCAGCCTACCAGGGTCGCAAGAGACCCAGTACTTC.

The chain links TRBV28 to TRBJ2-1; a possible D gene is TRBD2 (5 bases). The germline CDR1 and CDR2 sequences are MDHEN and SYDVKM. V was shortened by 2 bases and J by 13 bases, with 9 bases between the two germline ends. The CDR3 spans 11 residues. The CDR3 sequence is CASSLLAYQFF. In nucleotides, the CDR3 is TGTGCCAGCAGTTTACTAGCTTACCAGTTCTTC.